Reported below is one TCR beta chain. The sample holds a few counts of this clonotype. Its cognate antigen has yet to be identified. No per-base quality is available; no much larger clone lies one base away. Two rounds of multiplex PCR were used to amplify the TCR beta CDR3 region from genomic DNA. The first PCR round used primers specific to each TRBV and TRBJ gene, with sequences filed in Chinese patent CN105087789A. The second PCR round used universal primers. The Roche High Pure PCR Template Preparation Kit was used to extract genomic DNA from frozen PBMCs. Paired-end sequencing with 151 bp reads was performed on the libraries using an Illumina HiSeq 3000. On the study's bioinformatics: CutAdapt was used to remove raw reads lacking the multiplex PCR primer sequences. Using PEAR, the high-quality paired reads were merged into contigs. MiXCR assigned TRB V, D and J gene segments to each contig by aligning to reference sequences. CDR3 sequences were clustered by base quality and sequence similarity to remove sequencing errors. Diversity was measured as Shannon entropy normalized by the natural log of productive TCR sequence number. To get clonality, Shannon entropy was divided by the natural log of the number of unique clonotypes, and that result was subtracted from one. The Youden index of ROC curves was used to select progression-free survival cut-offs for repertoire metrics, and analyses were performed in R 3.5.3. TCRdb handled the public reads itself, with Q25 trimming in fastp and clone calling in MiXCR, and kept productive beta chains. CDR3 protein sequences are deduplicated, and each keeps its most common genes and DNA. The V and J calls and clone size are TCRdb's, not the authors'. The sample yields around 30,000 distinct CDR3 sequences; approximately 36% were counted once. The top ten clonotypes cover around a sixth of the sample.

All patients had node-negative disease on CT and PET/CT, and none had a history of other malignancies or prior chemotherapy or radiotherapy. At each of the two time points, 5.5 to 6 milliliters of peripheral venous blood were collected into EDTA tubes. Ficoll-Paque Plus density-gradient centrifugation was used to isolate PBMCs. Samples were stored at -80°C immediately after collection until analysis. From the germline V gene, CDR1 is SNHLY and CDR2 is FYNNEI. From cysteine to phenylalanine, the CDR3 is 12 amino acids long. The entry retains the CDR3 DNA only, 36 bases that are in frame from base 1. V and J are trimmed by 8 bases and 8 bases, and the gene matches miss 4 bases of the junction. The data derive from a study of prognosis after radiotherapy for stage I lung cancer (dated by TCRdb to the early 2020s). A note on the overall study: Between April 2018 and early 2019, fewer than 20 patients with stage I NSCLC were enrolled in Nanjing, China. Oligometastatic NSCLC after surgical resection of the primary tumor was present in a handful of patients, while newly diagnosed primary stage I lung tumors were present in 11 to 15. All patients were regarded as medically inoperable, because of comorbidities in over 10 patients and refusal of surgery in roughly seven patients. The cohort was made up of 10 to 15 men and a handful of women, with a median age of about 74 years and an age range of roughly 53 to 90 years. On tumor histology, 11 to 13 patients had adenocarcinoma and several had squamous cell carcinoma. Using image-guided IMRT or VMAT, SBRT was delivered in 3 to 5 fractions at a biologically effective dose of at least 100 Gy. In every patient, SBRT was given without any concurrent therapy. After SBRT, distant metastases developed in about 20% of the 19 patients at a median of around seven months, while the remaining 15 patients had no significant progression. Peripheral blood TCR beta repertoires were profiled in stage I NSCLC patients before and after stereotactic body radiotherapy, and the study then linked these repertoires to distant failure. The study sequenced approximately 38 blood samples from about 19 patients, one before and one after SBRT per patient. The paper as a whole reports these results and caveats: No determination of tumor specificity was made for expanded TCR clones. None of the reported P values were adjusted for multiple comparisons. Post-SBRT Shannon entropy and its change from baseline were lower in patients who developed distant metastases; baseline Shannon entropy was not associated with metastases. After SBRT, the count of unique TCR clones dropped from a median of around 10,000 beforehand to nearly 7,000 afterward (Wilcoxon paired P=0.011). Differences in TRBV and TRBJ usage frequencies by metastasis status were reportedly observed in two V genes at baseline and in roughly 10 V and two J genes after SBRT. Limitations of the study included a small cohort and short follow-up, and the study findings need independent validation.

This sequence uses TRBV2 and TRBJ1-2; 11 nucleotides in the junction match TRBD1. The sample was PBMCs, taken before or after stereotactic body radiation therapy (not recorded which). This clonotype was sampled from a donor aged 50 or older with non-small cell lung cancer. For the CDR3, the sequence is CASGQGARGYTF. DNA sequence: TGTGCCAGCGGACAGGGGGCGCGGGGCTACACCTTC.